Following are 2 T cell receptor beta chains from one sample sequenced in a study of technical replicates of blood from a few donors. Profiling relied on immunoSEQ multiplex PCR, and the TCRdb table lists in-frame clones only, not all of them. Of approximately 88,000 clones in the sample, about 96% were seen once. Sequencing input: T cells isolated from PBMCs. The receptors were gathered from a human donor in good health.

The V call is TRBV6-1, the J call TRBJ1-2; 9 bases align to TRBD1. This CDR3 region has 16 residues. The J segment lost 5 bases and the V segment lost 0 bases, leaving 7 bases of the junction unmatched. The germline V gene encodes CDR1 MNHNS and CDR2 SASEGT. Here the CDR3 reads CASSEAPGQGGYGYTF. CDR3 coding DNA: TGTGCCAGCAGTGAAGCGCCGGGACAGGGAGGATATGGCTACACCTTC.

The chain is built from TRBV13 and TRBJ2-1, with 12 bases lining up with TRBD2. CDR3 length: 15 amino acids. CDR1 PRHDT and CDR2 FYEKMQ come from the germline V gene (reference sequence). The V gene end was trimmed by 4 bases and the J gene end by 7 bases; junction bases not matched to a gene: 5. CDR3 DNA: TGTGCCAGCAGCTCCAACGGACTAGCGGGGAATGAGCAGTTCTTC. It translates to CASSSNGLAGNEQFF.